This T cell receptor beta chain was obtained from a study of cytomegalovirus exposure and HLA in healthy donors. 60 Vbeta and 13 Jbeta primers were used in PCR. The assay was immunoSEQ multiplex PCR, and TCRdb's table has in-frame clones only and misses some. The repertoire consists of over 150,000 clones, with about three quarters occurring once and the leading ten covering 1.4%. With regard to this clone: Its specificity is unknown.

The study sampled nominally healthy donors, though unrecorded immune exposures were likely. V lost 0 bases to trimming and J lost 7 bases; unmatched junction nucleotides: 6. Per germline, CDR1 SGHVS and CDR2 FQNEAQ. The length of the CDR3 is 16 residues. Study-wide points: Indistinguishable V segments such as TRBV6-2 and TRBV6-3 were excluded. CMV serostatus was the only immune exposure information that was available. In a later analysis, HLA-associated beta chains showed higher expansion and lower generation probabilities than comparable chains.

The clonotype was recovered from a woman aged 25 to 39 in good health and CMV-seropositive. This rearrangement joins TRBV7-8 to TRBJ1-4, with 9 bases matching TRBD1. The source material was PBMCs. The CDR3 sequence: CASSLAGTGFSEKLFF. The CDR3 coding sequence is TGTGCCAGCAGCTTAGCGGGGACAGGGTTTAGTGAAAAACTGTTTTTT.